This T cell receptor (beta chain) was profiled in a study of CXCR3-negative and CXCR3-positive naive CD8 T cells. General study findings and limits: When CXCR3-positive naive cells were set against CXCR3-negative naive cells, the former had more hydrophobic TRB CDR3s. For the naive subsets, surface CD5 was similar, and TCR strength was inferred from TRB CDR3 properties. High diversity, comparable across both naive subsets, contrasted with much lower diversity in memory CD8+ cells.

UMI-labeled 5' RACE TRB cDNA libraries were prepared from the cells. After re-calling the 5' RACE reads, TCRdb lists one entry per CDR3 protein, DNA absent. The sample includes about 90,000 distinct CDR3 sequences. Of note for this clonotype: The antigen is not known.

The CDR3 spans 16 residues. The germline gives CDR1 SGHTA, CDR2 FQGTGA. The chain recombines TRBV7-3 with TRBJ2-1; TCRdb selects TRBD1, and the lack of DNA leaves this call unchecked. The sequence came from a human donor in good health. Some clones in this sample may be carry-over from other donors' samples. Sequencing was performed on naive CXCR3- CD8+ T cells from blood. Noted subset: CD45RO-CCR7+CD27+CD95- naive CD8+ T cells lacking CXCR3 (TNR3-). The CDR3 sequence is CASSHRGTGLYNEQFF.